The sequence of this T cell receptor beta chain was determined in a study of cytomegalovirus exposure and HLA in healthy donors. General study results and limits: The study dropped some indistinguishable V segments, TRBV6-2 and TRBV6-3 among them. The investigators catalogued 150 to 200 TCR beta chains as cytomegalovirus-associated. The availability of immune exposure information extended only to CMV serostatus. There were reportedly fewer N-insertions in an Asian-associated ancestry cluster than the approximately 670-donor mean, in a later analysis.

Germline CDR1 is SGHAT and CDR2 is FQNNGV. There are 14 residues in the CDR3. The ends were cut back, 2 bases at V and 2 bases at J, with 10 bases in the middle. Comment on this clone: Its target is not known.

With 60 Vbeta and 13 Jbeta primers, the PCR was carried out. TCRdb's copy holds only in-frame clones and misses some; the assay was immunoSEQ multiplex PCR. The table includes about 55,000 clones, roughly 80% detected once. The specimen was PBMCs. J is TRBJ2-7 and V is TRBV11-2; weak D call: TRBD2 (6 bases). This clonotype was obtained from a man between 25 and 39 years old in good health and CMV-seronegative. CDR3 amino acids: CASSLRGRPYEQYF. The CDR3 DNA is TGTGCCAGCAGCTTAAGAGGGAGGCCCTACGAGCAGTACTTC. The whole variable domain, remainder taken from reference TRBV11-2 and TRBJ2-7, is EAGVAQSPRYKIIEKRQSVAFWCNPISGHATLYWYQQILGQGPKLLIQFQNNGVVDDSQLPKDRFSAERLKGVDSTLKIQPAKLEDSAVYLCASSLRGRPYEQYFGPGTRLTVT.